This TCR beta chain was identified in a study of T cell changes during pregnancy in multiple sclerosis. Clones were sequenced by immunoSEQ multiplex PCR, and TCRdb holds only the in-frame ones, with some missing. The sample shows 20,000 to 25,000 clones, approximately 92% of them seen only once. Germline CDR1 and CDR2: LGHNA and YNFKEQ. The CDR3 consists of 16 residues. The V gene end was trimmed by 0 bases and the J gene end by 7 bases; junction bases not matched to a gene: 4. The TCR originated in a female donor with multiple sclerosis, enrolled in a pregnancy study. The sample was CD8+ T cells from peripheral blood mononuclear cells, taken in the third trimester of pregnancy. The genes are TRBV4-2 and TRBJ2-1, with 12 bases fitting TRBD2. The CDR3 is CASSQDGLAGGNEQFF. The CDR3 DNA is TGTGCCAGCAGCCAAGATGGGCTAGCGGGGGGGAATGAGCAGTTCTTC.